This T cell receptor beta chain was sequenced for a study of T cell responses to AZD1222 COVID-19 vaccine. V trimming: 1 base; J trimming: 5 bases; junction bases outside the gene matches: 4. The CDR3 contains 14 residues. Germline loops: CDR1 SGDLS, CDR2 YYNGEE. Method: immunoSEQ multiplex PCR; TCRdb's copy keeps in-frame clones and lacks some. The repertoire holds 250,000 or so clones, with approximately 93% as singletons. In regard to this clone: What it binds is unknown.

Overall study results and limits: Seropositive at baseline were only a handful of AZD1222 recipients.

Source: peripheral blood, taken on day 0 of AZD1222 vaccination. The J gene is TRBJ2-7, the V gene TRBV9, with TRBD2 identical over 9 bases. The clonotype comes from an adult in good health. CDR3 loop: CASSVTSGFHEQYF. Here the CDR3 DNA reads TGTGCCAGCAGCGTAACTAGCGGGTTCCACGAGCAGTACTTC.